This T cell receptor beta chain emerged from a study of CD8 T cells in ankylosing spondylitis. Study-level points and caveats: Ankylosing spondylitis blood appeared to be characterized by a TCR beta motif of several highly homologous variants. Disease-associated clones were reportedly significantly overrepresented in matched ankylosing spondylitis synovial fluid.

TCRdb used MiXCR to reprocess the 5' RACE reads, holding one entry per CDR3 protein. The sample has approximately 550,000 distinct CDR3 sequences; about 13% are singletons. The CDR3 spans 13 residues. The V and J ends lost 6 bases and 5 bases, in that order; junction bases with no gene match: 5. Germline V gene lookup returns CDR1 LGHDT and CDR2 YNNKEL (reference sequence). This clonotype was counted only a few times. Its antigen is currently unknown. Sequences were obtained from blood, either unsorted or a sorted T cell fraction (not recorded which). The chain uses TRBV3-1 and TRBJ2-3; 7 positions match TRBD2. This TCR came from a male donor with ankylosing spondylitis. CDR3 sequence reads: CASRSSGIDTQYF. The CDR3 DNA sequence: TGTGCCAGCAGATCGAGCGGGATAGATACGCAGTATTTT.